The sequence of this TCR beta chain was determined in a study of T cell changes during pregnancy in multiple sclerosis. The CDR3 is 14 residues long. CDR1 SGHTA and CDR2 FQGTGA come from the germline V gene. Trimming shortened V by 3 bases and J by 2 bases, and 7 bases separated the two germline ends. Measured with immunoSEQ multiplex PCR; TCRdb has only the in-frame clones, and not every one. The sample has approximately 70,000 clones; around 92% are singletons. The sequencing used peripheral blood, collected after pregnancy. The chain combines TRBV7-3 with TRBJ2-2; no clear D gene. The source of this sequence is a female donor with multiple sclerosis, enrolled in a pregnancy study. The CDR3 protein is CASSFNTNTGELFF. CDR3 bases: TGTGCCAGCAGCTTTAACACCAACACCGGGGAGCTGTTTTTT.